A selection of T cell receptor beta chains follows, all from one sample in a study of CD8 T cells in ankylosing spondylitis. TCRdb reanalysed the 5' RACE reads using MiXCR and keeps one entry per CDR3 protein. The sample includes 350,000 or so distinct CDR3 sequences, roughly 10% of them seen just once. Sequencing was done on a sample of blood, either unsorted or a sorted T cell fraction (not recorded which). All receptors derive from a female donor with ankylosing spondylitis or in good health (not recorded which). Both conserved end residues are part of each CDR3. The D gene is left open where the match is weak. Where a row states a size, it is once, few, many or the class of an expanded clone; other rows omit it.

.	TRBV10-3	TRBJ2-1	many	TGTGCCATCAGGACCCCGACTGGCGACTCCTACAATGAGCAGTTCTTC	CAIRTPTGDSYNEQFF
.	TRBV28	TRBJ2-7	.	TGTGCCAGCAGTTTATCCGACAGAAATAGTAACTACGAGCAGTACTTC	CASSLSDRNSNYEQYF
.	TRBV11-2	TRBJ2-7	few	TGTGCCAGCAGCTTAGGGAACCGGTGGGACGAGCAGTACTTC	CASSLGNRWDEQYF
.	TRBV20-1	TRBJ1-1	many	TGCAGTGCCCAGGGGAGGGGGAACACTGAAGCTTTCTTT	CSAQGRGNTEAFF
.	TRBV24-1	TRBJ2-3	few	TGTGCCACCAGTGACCCTGCAGGGGATAGCACAGATACGCAGTATTTT	CATSDPAGDSTDTQYF
.	TRBV4-3	TRBJ1-5	few	TGCGCCAGCAGCCAAGATGTAGGGTCGGATCAGCCCCAGCATTTT	CASSQDVGSDQPQHF
TRBD1	TRBV20-1	TRBJ1-4	many	TGCAGTGCTATGAGGCCAGGGGGAGAACTGTTTTTT	CSAMRPGGELFF
.	TRBV5-1	TRBJ2-2	many	TGTGCCAGCAGTGACACCGGGGAGCTGTTTTTT	CASSDTGELFF
TRBD2	TRBV29-1	TRBJ2-7	many	TGCAGCGTCGAGGGCGGGGGGCTCTACGAGCAGTACTTC	CSVEGGGLYEQYF
TRBD2	TRBV3-1	TRBJ2-1	many	TGTGCCAGCAGCCAAGTTCTCCGAACTAGCGGCCACAATGAGCAGTTCTTC	CASSQVLRTSGHNEQFF
.	TRBV6-1	TRBJ2-2	many	TGTGCCAGCAGTGAACCGGGACAGAACACCGGGGAGCTGTTTTTT	CASSEPGQNTGELFF
.	TRBV6-5	TRBJ2-2	.	TGTGCCAGCAGTTACAGCAGGGGCACCGGGGAGCTGTTTTTT	CASSYSRGTGELFF
TRBD2	TRBV20-1	TRBJ2-1	few	TGCAGTGCTCTTACTAGCGGGAGTTTCTATGAGCAGTTCTTC	CSALTSGSFYEQFF
TRBD1	TRBV11-1	TRBJ2-1	many	TGTGCCAGCAGCTCTAGAGGGGACAGGGGGTCCGTAGTGGATGAGCAGTTCTTC	CASSSRGDRGSVVDEQFF
.	TRBV20-1	TRBJ1-2	.	TGCAGTGCTAGAGACTCACGGATGTTTGAGGGGGTGTACTTC	CSARDSRMFEGVYF
.	TRBV5-5	TRBJ1-1	.	TGTGCCAGCAGCCCCCCCGGGGGTGCCCCTGAAGCTTTCTTT	CASSPPGGAPEAFF